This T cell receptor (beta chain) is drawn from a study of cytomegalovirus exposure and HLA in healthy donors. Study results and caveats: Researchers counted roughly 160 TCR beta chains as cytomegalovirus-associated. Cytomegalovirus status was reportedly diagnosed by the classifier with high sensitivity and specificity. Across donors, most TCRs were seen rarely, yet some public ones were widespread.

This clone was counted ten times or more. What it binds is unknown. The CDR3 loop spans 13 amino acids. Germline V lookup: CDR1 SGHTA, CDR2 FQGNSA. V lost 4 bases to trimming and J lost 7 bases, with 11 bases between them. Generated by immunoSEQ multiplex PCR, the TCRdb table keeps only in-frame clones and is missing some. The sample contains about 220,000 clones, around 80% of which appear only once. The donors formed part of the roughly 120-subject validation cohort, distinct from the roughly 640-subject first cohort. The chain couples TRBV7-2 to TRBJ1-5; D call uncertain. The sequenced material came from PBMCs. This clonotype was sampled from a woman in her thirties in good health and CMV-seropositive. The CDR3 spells CASSSRHLQPQHF. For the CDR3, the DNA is TGTGCCAGCAGCTCACGACATCTACAGCCCCAGCATTTT.